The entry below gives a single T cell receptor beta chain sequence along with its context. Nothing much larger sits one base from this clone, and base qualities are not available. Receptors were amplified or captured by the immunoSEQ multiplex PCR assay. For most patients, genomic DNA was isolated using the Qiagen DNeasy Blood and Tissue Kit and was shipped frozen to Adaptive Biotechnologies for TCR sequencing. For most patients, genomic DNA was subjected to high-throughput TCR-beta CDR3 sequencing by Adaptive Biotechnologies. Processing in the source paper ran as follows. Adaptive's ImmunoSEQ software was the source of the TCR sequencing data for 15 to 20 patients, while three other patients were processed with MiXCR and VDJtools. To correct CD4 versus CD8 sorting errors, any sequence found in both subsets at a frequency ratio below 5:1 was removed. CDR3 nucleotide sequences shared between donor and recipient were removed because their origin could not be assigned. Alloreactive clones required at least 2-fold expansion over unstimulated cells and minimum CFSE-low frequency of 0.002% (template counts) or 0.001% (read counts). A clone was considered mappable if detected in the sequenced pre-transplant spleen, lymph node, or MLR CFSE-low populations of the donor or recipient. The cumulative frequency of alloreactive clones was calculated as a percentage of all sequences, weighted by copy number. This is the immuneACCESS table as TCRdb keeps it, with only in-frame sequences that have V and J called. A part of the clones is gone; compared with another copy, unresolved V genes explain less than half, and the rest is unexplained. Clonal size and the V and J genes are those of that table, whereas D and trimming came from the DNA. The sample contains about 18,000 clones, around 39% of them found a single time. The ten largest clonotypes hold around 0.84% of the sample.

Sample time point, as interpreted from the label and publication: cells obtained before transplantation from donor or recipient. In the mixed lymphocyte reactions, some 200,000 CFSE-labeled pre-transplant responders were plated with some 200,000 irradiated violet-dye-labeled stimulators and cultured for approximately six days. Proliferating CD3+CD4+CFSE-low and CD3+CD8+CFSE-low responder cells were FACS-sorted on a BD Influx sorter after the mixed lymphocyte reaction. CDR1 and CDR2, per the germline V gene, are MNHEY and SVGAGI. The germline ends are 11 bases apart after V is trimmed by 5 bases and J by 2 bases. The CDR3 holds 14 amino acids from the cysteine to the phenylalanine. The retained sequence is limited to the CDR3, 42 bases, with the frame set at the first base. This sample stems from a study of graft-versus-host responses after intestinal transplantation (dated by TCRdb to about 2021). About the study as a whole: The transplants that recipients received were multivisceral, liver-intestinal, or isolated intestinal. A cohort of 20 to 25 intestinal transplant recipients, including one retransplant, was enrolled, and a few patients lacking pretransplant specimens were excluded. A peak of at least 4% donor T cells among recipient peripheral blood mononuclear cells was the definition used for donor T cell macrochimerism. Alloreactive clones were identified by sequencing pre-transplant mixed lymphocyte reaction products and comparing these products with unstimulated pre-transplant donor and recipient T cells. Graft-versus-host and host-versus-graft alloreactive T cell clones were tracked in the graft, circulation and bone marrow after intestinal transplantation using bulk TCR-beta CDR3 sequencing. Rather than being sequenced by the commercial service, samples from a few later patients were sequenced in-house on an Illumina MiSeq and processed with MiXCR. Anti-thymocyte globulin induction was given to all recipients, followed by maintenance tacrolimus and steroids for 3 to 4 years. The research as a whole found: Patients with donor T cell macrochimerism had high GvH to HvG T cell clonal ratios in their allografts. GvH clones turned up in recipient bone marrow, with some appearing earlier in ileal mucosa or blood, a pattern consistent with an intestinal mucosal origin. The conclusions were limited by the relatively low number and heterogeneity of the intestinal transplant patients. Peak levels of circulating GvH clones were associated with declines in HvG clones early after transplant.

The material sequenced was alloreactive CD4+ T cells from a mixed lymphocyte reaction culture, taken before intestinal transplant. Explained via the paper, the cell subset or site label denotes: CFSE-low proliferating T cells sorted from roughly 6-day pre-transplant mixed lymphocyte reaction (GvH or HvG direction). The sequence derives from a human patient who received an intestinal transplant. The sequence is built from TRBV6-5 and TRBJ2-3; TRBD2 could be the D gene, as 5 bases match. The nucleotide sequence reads TGTGCCAGCAGTATCCAGCGGACCACAGATACGCAGTATTTT. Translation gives CASSIQRTTDTQYF.